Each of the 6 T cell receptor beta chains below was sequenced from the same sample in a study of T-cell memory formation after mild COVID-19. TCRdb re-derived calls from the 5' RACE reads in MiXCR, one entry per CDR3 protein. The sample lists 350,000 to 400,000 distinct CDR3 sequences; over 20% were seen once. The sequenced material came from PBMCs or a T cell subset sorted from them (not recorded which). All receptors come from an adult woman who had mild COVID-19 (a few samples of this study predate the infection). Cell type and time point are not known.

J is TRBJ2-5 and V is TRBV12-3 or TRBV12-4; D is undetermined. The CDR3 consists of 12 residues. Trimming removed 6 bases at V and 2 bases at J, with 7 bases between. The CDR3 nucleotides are TGTGCCAGCAGAAAAACTCAAGAGACCCAGTACTTC. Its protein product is CASRKTQETQYF.

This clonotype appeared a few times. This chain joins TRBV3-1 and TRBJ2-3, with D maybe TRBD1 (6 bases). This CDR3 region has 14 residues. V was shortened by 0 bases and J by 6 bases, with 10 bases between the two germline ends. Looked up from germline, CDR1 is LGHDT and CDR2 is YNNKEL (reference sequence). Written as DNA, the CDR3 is TGTGCCAGCAGCCAAGAGCCAGGGGTGGATACGCAGTATTTT. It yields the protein CASSQEPGVDTQYF.

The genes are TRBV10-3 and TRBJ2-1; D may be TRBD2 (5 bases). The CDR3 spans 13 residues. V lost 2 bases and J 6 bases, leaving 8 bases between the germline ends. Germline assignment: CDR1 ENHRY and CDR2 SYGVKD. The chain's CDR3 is CAISEISGNEQFF. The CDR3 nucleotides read TGTGCCATCAGTGAGATAAGCGGCAATGAGCAGTTCTTC.

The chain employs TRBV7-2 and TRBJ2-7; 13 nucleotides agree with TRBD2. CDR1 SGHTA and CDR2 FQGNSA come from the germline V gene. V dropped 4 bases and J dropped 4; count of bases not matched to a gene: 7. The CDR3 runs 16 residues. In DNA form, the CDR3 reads TGTGCCAGCAGCTCGACTAGCGGGGGGACCTCATACGAGCAGTACTTC. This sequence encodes CASSSTSGGTSYEQYF.

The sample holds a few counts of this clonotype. In nucleotides, the CDR3 is TGTGCCAGCAGCTTGGGCCTCCAGTCGGTGAACACTGAAGCTTTCTTT. Protein product: CASSLGLQSVNTEAFF. V is TRBV5-6 and J is TRBJ1-1; D unresolved. Germline V gives CDR1 SGHDT, CDR2 YYEEEE. The ends were cut back, 0 bases at V and 0 bases at J, with 12 bases in the middle. The CDR3 has 16 amino acids.

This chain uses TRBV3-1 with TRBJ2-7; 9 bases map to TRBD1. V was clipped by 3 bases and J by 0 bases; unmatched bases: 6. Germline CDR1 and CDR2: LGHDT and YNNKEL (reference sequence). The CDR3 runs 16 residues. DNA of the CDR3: TGTGCCAGCAGCCACCGGACAGGGGCCAACTCCTACGAGCAGTACTTC. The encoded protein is CASSHRTGANSYEQYF.